Below are 21 T cell receptor beta chains sequenced from a single sample in a study of spatial heterogeneity in lung cancer. The sample's time point: sample taken at primary tumor resection. The input material, whole RNA from tumor, nontumor lung or frozen PBMC, was sequenced unsorted. Via MiXCR, TCRdb re-called the 5' RACE reads, giving one row per CDR3 protein. In the table there are approximately 82,000 distinct CDR3 sequences, roughly 13% of which are singletons. The specimen comprised PBMCs, sampled at surgery. The source of these receptors is a male donor with early-stage non-small cell lung cancer.

In this sample, this clonotype turned up a few times. The rearrangement uses TRBV6-5 and TRBJ2-7; D is possibly TRBD2 (5 bases). Germline CDR1 and CDR2: MNHEY and SVGAGI. The CDR3 length is 16 residues. V was cut by 3 bases and J by 2 bases, with 17 bases left in between. DNA for the CDR3: TGTGCCAGCAGTTATTCCCCCGCGGGTCCAACCTACGAGCAGTACTTC. Translation gives CASSYSPAGPTYEQYF.

Only a few counts were recorded for this clonotype. The gene calls are TRBV5-1 and TRBJ2-7; 7 bases are shared with TRBD2. The CDR3 spans 15 residues. The V gene's germline CDR1 is SGHRS and CDR2 YFSETQ. The ends lost 0 bases at V and 2 bases at J; junction bases unmatched: 5. The CDR3 here is CASSLGSGLPYEQYF. In DNA form, the CDR3 reads TGCGCCAGCAGCTTGGGTAGCGGGTTACCCTACGAGCAGTACTTC.

This clonotype was recorded at least ten times. This chain links TRBV10-3 with TRBJ2-3; 14 nucleotides line up with TRBD2. Trimming at V came to 4 bases and at J to 4 bases, leaving 4 bases not matched to a gene. CDR1 is ENHRY and CDR2 is SYGVKD in the germline V gene. The length of the CDR3 is 16 residues. The CDR3 region is CAISGTSGRFADTQYF. Here the CDR3 DNA reads TGTGCCATCAGTGGGACTAGCGGGAGGTTCGCAGATACGCAGTATTTT.

The table lists this clonotype with a few counts. The V gene is TRBV12-3 or TRBV12-4, the J gene TRBJ2-2, with a weak D call TRBD2 (7 bases). The length of the CDR3 is 15 residues. Trimming stripped 8 bases from V and 0 bases from J, with 13 bases between. The CDR3: CASVGGAANTGELFF. CDR3 nucleotide sequence: TGTGCCAGCGTTGGGGGGGCAGCGAACACCGGGGAGCTGTTTTTT.

CDR3 nucleotides: TGTGCCAGCAGCTACAGACTGACAACTAATGAAAAACTGTTTTTT. It translates to CASSYRLTTNEKLFF. J is TRBJ1-4 and V is TRBV5-6; D uncertain. The ends were cut back, 3 bases at V and 0 bases at J, with 9 bases in the middle. Germline assignment: CDR1 SGHDT and CDR2 YYEEEE. The CDR3 is 15 amino acids.

V is TRBV7-2 and J is TRBJ2-6; TRBD1 matches at 7 bases. This CDR3 region has 18 residues. The germline V gene encodes CDR1 SGHTA and CDR2 FQGNSA. With V trimmed by 5 bases and J by 3 bases, 13 bases remained unmatched. CDR3 in amino acids: CASSHRQGAFGGANVLTF. CDR3 coding DNA: TGTGCCAGCAGCCACCGACAGGGAGCGTTTGGTGGGGCCAACGTCCTGACTTTC.

This clonotype was observed a handful of times. A read error may produce the germline difference seen at one junction end. The chain recombines TRBV30 with TRBJ1-2, with TRBD1 matching 8 bases. CDR3 length equals 13 residues. From germline, CDR1 is GTSNPN and CDR2 SVGIG (reference sequence). The CDR3 loop is CARSAGGRYGYTF. The CDR3 bases are TGTGCCCGGAGTGCAGGGGGCAGGTATGGCTACACCTTC. Full variable domain (rest looked up from reference TRBV30 and TRBJ1-2): SQTIHQWPATLVQPVGSPLSLECTVEGTSNPNLYWYRQAAGRGLQLLFYSVGIGQISSEVPQNLSASRPQDRQFILSSKKLLLSDSGFYLCARSAGGRYGYTFGSGTRLTVV.

This clonotype was found many times. The CDR3 DNA follows: TGCAGTGCTAGATCCCCGGGGGGTTCTGGCAATCAGCCCCAGCATTTT. This encodes CSARSPGGSGNQPQHF. V is TRBV20-1 and J is TRBJ1-5; possible D gene TRBD1, 5 bases. With 2 bases removed from V and 2 bases from J, the gap between germline ends came to 16 bases. Germline assignment: CDR1 DFQATT and CDR2 SNEGSKA (reference sequence). CDR3 size: 16 residues.

The rearrangement links TRBV2 to TRBJ2-5; tentative D call: TRBD2 (6 bases). V lost 6 bases and J lost 5, with 16 bases in between. The CDR3 spans 14 residues. Germline V gives CDR1 SNHLY, CDR2 FYNNEI. This CDR3 is CASRDYGVRETQYF. The CDR3 DNA reads TGTGCCAGCAGGGACTACGGGGTTCGGGAGACCCAGTACTTC. Filled out from reference TRBV2 and TRBJ2-5, the complete variable domain reads EPEVTQTPSHQVTQMGQEVILRCVPISNHLYFYWYRQILGQKVEFLVSFYNNEISEKSEIFDDQFSVERPDGSNFTLKIRSTKLEDSAMYFCASRDYGVRETQYFGPGTRLLVL.

The sample holds many counts of this clonotype. V usage is TRBV18 and J usage is TRBJ1-1; possibly TRBD1 for D (5 bases). V was cut by 6 bases and J by 2 bases, with 13 bases left in between. CDR3 size: 14 residues. Germline lookup yields CDR1 KGHSH and CDR2 LQKENI. The CDR3 protein is CASSPKTANTEAFF. DNA of the CDR3: TGTGCCAGCTCTCCAAAGACAGCTAACACTGAAGCTTTCTTT.

In this sample, this clonotype turned up many times. The chain carries TRBV2 and TRBJ1-4; 8 nucleotides match TRBD1. Germline lookup yields CDR1 SNHLY and CDR2 FYNNEI. With V trimmed by 5 bases and J by 11 bases, 7 bases remained unmatched. The CDR3 is 13 amino acids. The CDR3 reads CASSLNRGDKLFF. The DNA for the CDR3 is TGTGCCAGCAGTCTCAACAGGGGGGATAAACTGTTTTTT.

The chain combines TRBV27 with TRBJ2-7; the D is unclear. Trimming took off 6 bases at V and 2 bases at J, with 11 bases between the two ends. This CDR3 spans 13 amino acids. CDR1 MNHEY and CDR2 SMNVEV come from the germline V gene (reference sequence). This CDR3 reads CASRTDLTYEQYF. CDR3 nucleotide sequence: TGTGCCAGCAGGACCGATCTTACCTACGAGCAGTACTTC.

The chain is built from TRBV7-3 and TRBJ2-1; 12 bases map to TRBD2. CDR1 SGHTA and CDR2 FQGTGA come from the germline V gene. With V trimmed by 5 bases and J by 0 bases, 11 bases remained unmatched. The CDR3 loop spans 19 amino acids. The CDR3, as DNA: TGTGCCAGCAGCGGCGGAGGGACTAGCGGGCCGAGCTCCTACAATGAGCAGTTCTTC. Encoded protein: CASSGGGTSGPSSYNEQFF.

This clonotype was recorded many times. This chain uses TRBV29-1 with TRBJ1-1, with 7 bases identical to TRBD1. CDR1 is SQVTM and CDR2 is ANQGSEA in the germline V gene. This CDR3 comprises 13 residues. V lost 8 bases, J lost 4 bases, and 10 bases stayed unmatched. The CDR3 reads CSLMNRGATEAFF. CDR3 nucleotides: TGCAGCCTCATGAACAGGGGCGCCACTGAAGCTTTCTTT.

The gene calls are TRBV6-6 and TRBJ2-1; D is possibly TRBD1 (5 bases). Germline CDR1 and CDR2: MNHNY and SVGAGI (reference sequence). V was cut by 5 bases and J by 0 bases, with 20 bases left in between. The CDR3 has 18 residues. The DNA for the CDR3 is TGTGCCAGCAGTCCCTTCGGTGGGGCCGCAAGCTCCTACAATGAGCAGTTCTTC. Protein: CASSPFGGAASSYNEQFF.

This rearrangement joins TRBV7-9 to TRBJ1-3; the D gene is possibly TRBD1 (5 bases). This CDR3 is built from 13 residues. Germline-derived CDR1 and CDR2 are SEHNR and FQNEAQ (reference sequence). Trimming took 5 bases from V and 8 from J, leaving 13 bases between them. The DNA for the CDR3 is TGTGCCAGCAGCCGGGACGTTGGGCACACCATATATTTT. Residues: CASSRDVGHTIYF.

This chain links TRBV2 with TRBJ1-2; D is uncertain. Germline V gives CDR1 SNHLY, CDR2 FYNNEI. The V gene lost 5 bases and the J gene lost 8 bases, with 21 bases spanning the gap. This CDR3 contains 15 residues. The CDR3 protein is CASSSSPLSTGGYTF. The CDR3 region has the DNA TGTGCCAGCAGTTCCTCTCCTCTCTCTACGGGAGGCTACACCTTC.

The rearrangement links TRBV3-1 to TRBJ1-1, with 10 bases aligning to TRBD1. Germline CDR1 and CDR2: LGHDT and YNNKEL (reference sequence). CDR3 length: 23 residues. The V segment lost 3 bases and the J segment 10 bases; nucleotides outside the gene matches: 35. CDR3 amino acids: CASSHKLGQGVCLWVGAPNPAFF. CDR3 DNA: TGTGCCAGCAGCCATAAGTTAGGACAGGGGGTATGTTTGTGGGTAGGCGCTCCGAACCCAGCTTTCTTT.

The chain couples TRBV6-2 or TRBV6-3 to TRBJ2-1; 8 positions agree with TRBD2. The V segment lost 1 base and the J segment 9 bases; nucleotides outside the gene matches: 5. This CDR3 contains 14 residues. The germline V gene has CDR1 MNHEY and CDR2 SVGEGT. For the CDR3, the DNA is TGTGCCAGCAGTTACTATACGGGGGGGCGTGAGCAGTTCTTC. The encoded protein is CASSYYTGGREQFF.

The V call is TRBV19, the J call TRBJ2-7; 7 nucleotides line up with TRBD2. CDR1 is LNHDA, CDR2 SQIVND, per germline (reference sequence). This CDR3 is built from 15 residues. V trimming: 6 bases; J trimming: 2 bases; junction bases outside the gene matches: 10. The CDR3 is CASSPVLADTYEQYF. Here the CDR3 DNA reads TGTGCCAGTAGCCCGGTGCTAGCGGATACCTACGAGCAGTACTTC.

This clonotype has ten or more counts. This chain uses TRBV27 with TRBJ2-7; the match to TRBD2 covers 11 bases. The CDR3 length is 17 residues. In germline, CDR1 is MNHEY, CDR2 SMNVEV (reference sequence). The V and J ends lost 6 bases and 2 bases, in that order; junction bases with no gene match: 12. CDR3 nucleotides: TGTGCCAGCAGCCCCTGGGGATTAGCGGGAGGGCCCTACGAGCAGTACTTC. It encodes CASSPWGLAGGPYEQYF.